This passage covers 28 T cell receptor beta chains from one sample sequenced in a study of T cells after yellow fever vaccination. Using its own MiXCR run on the 5' RACE reads, TCRdb lists one record per CDR3 protein. The table has fewer than 450,000 distinct CDR3 sequences, about 7.8% seen once; the top ten hold under 20%. The input for sequencing was PBMCs, taken approximately 40 days after the first yellow fever vaccination. These receptors originate from a man aged 18 to 29 who received the YFV17D yellow fever vaccine.

This clonotype was found many times. The chain couples TRBV27 to TRBJ2-5, with D perhaps being TRBD1 or TRBD2 (5 bases each). This CDR3 spans 14 amino acids. The germline CDR1 and CDR2 sequences are MNHEY and SMNVEV (reference sequence). V was shortened by 5 bases and J by 2 bases, with 12 bases between the two germline ends. The CDR3 loop is CASSPRDPQETQYF. The CDR3 coding sequence is TGTGCCAGCAGTCCCCGGGACCCTCAAGAGACCCAGTACTTC.

In this sample, this clonotype turned up a few times. This rearrangement joins TRBV4-1 to TRBJ2-3; 8 nucleotides align to TRBD2. V lost 0 bases and J lost 4; bases outside the gene matches: 12. CDR3 length equals 18 residues. The V gene's germline CDR1 is MGHRA and CDR2 YSYEKL. The CDR3 coding sequence is TGCGCCAGCAGCCAAGAGGTCCAAGGTAGCGGGGAAGCAGATACGCAGTATTTT. This codes for CASSQEVQGSGEADTQYF.

This clonotype was seen more than once but under ten times. This chain connects TRBV19 to TRBJ1-3; D perhaps matches TRBD1 (6 bases). Germline V lookup: CDR1 LNHDA, CDR2 SQIVND (reference sequence). Trimming took off 5 bases at V and 1 base at J, with 12 bases between the two ends. The CDR3 runs to 15 residues. The CDR3 loop is CASSPDRNSGNTIYF. CDR3 DNA: TGTGCCAGTAGTCCCGACAGGAATTCTGGAAACACCATATATTTT.

This clonotype was counted only a few times. CDR3 region: CASSPRALTDTQYF. The CDR3 nucleotides read TGTGCCAGCAGCCCCCGGGCCCTCACAGATACGCAGTATTTT. The chain employs TRBV7-9 and TRBJ2-3; D gene ambiguous. CDR3 length: 14 residues. Germline V gene lookup returns CDR1 SEHNR and CDR2 FQNEAQ (reference sequence). Trimming cost V 5 bases and J 2 bases, with 11 bases left between them. Complete variable domain (other parts from reference TRBV7-9 and TRBJ2-3): DTGVSQNPRHKITKRGQNVTFRCDPISEHNRLYWYRQTLGQGPEFLTYFQNEAQLEKSRLLSDRFSAERPKGSFSTLEIQRTEQGDSAMYLCASSPRALTDTQYFGPGTRLTVL.

This clonotype was seen only a few times. J is TRBJ2-2 and V is TRBV30; D remains ambiguous. The CDR3 consists of 13 residues. V was pared by 7 bases and J by 0 bases, with 9 bases between. Germline V CDR1 and CDR2: GTSNPN, SVGIG (reference sequence). The CDR3 DNA is TGTGCCTCGACGCCATCGAACACCGGGGAGCTGTTTTTT. Protein: CASTPSNTGELFF.

J is TRBJ2-2 and V is TRBV15; D ambiguous. The CDR3 length is 14 residues. V was shortened by 3 bases and J by 5 bases, with 10 bases between the two germline ends. Germline CDR1 is LNHNV and CDR2 is YYDKDF (reference sequence). The CDR3 spells CATSRSVETGELFF. CDR3 nucleotides: TGTGCCACCAGCAGGTCCGTGGAGACCGGGGAGCTGTTTTTT. Drawing the rest from reference TRBV15 and TRBJ2-2, the complete variable domain is DAMVIQNPRYQVTQFGKPVTLSCSQTLNHNVMYWYQQKSSQAPKLLFHYYDKDFNNEADTPDNFQSRRPNTSFCFLDIRSPGLGDTAMYLCATSRSVETGELFFGEGSRLTVL.

The J gene is TRBJ1-1, the V gene TRBV2, with 7 bases fitting TRBD1. The trim removed 3 bases at V and 8 bases at J, leaving 12 bases unmatched. CDR3 length equals 15 residues. Germline V gene sequence: CDR1 SNHLY, CDR2 FYNNEI. The chain's CDR3 is CASSELGGGESEAFF. The CDR3 coding sequence is TGTGCCAGCAGTGAGTTAGGAGGGGGCGAGTCGGAAGCTTTCTTT.

The CDR3 DNA sequence: TGTGCCAGCTCCCCAAACCTCTACAATGAGCAGTTCTTC. Translation: CASSPNLYNEQFF. The chain combines TRBV7-3 with TRBJ2-1; the D is unclear. Germline V CDR1 and CDR2: SGHTA, FQGTGA. Trimming removed 8 bases from V and 3 bases from J, with 11 bases in between. The CDR3 is made up of 13 amino acids.

This clonotype was recorded a few times. This chain joins TRBV19 and TRBJ2-7; a weak D match, TRBD2 (7 bases). Germline V gene lookup returns CDR1 LNHDA and CDR2 SQIVND (reference sequence). The CDR3 has 14 amino acids. Trimming left V 4 bases short and J 0 bases short, with 10 bases between. CDR3 sequence (DNA): TGTGCCAGTAGTACGCGGGGGCTCTCCTACGAGCAGTACTTC. This codes for CASSTRGLSYEQYF.

This clonotype has a count of ten or more. The chain carries TRBV20-1 and TRBJ1-1; D is undetermined. Germline CDR1 is DFQATT and CDR2 is SNEGSKA (reference sequence). Trimming shortened V by 6 bases and J by 1 base, and 9 bases separated the two germline ends. This CDR3 is built from 12 residues. CDR3 sequence (DNA): TGCAGTGCACAGCGGGGGAACACTGAAGCTTTCTTT. This translates into CSAQRGNTEAFF.

Ten or more counts support this clonotype. The J gene is TRBJ2-4, the V gene TRBV20-1; D not certain. The germline V and J ends were trimmed by 6 bases and 0 bases, with 9 bases remaining between them. The CDR3 contains 13 residues. Germline V gives CDR1 DFQATT, CDR2 SNEGSKA (reference sequence). The CDR3 reads CSAADLAKNIQYF. The CDR3 bases are TGCAGTGCGGCAGATTTAGCCAAAAACATTCAGTACTTC.

This clonotype was found many times. The V gene is TRBV11-1, the J gene TRBJ2-6; D gene ambiguous. Germline lookup yields CDR1 SGHAT and CDR2 FQDESV (reference sequence). The CDR3 totals 19 residues. V lost 1 base, J lost 2 bases, and 18 bases lay in between. The CDR3 sequence: CASSLGSVTPRAGANVLTF. The CDR3 DNA is TGTGCCAGCAGCTTAGGATCGGTGACTCCACGCGCTGGGGCCAACGTCCTGACTTTC.

There are a few counts of this clonotype. The gene calls are TRBV5-1 and TRBJ2-5, with D hard to call. V shed 6 bases and J shed 5 bases, with 17 bases lying between them. Germline V lookup: CDR1 SGHRS, CDR2 YFSETQ. The CDR3 covers 14 residues. CDR3 protein: CASKSVDGRETQYF. The DNA for the CDR3 is TGCGCCAGCAAGTCAGTGGACGGAAGGGAGACCCAGTACTTC.

The chain recombines TRBV30 with TRBJ2-6, with D hard to call. CDR1 GTSNPN and CDR2 SVGIG come from the germline V gene (reference sequence). This CDR3 region has 17 residues. Trimming left V 3 bases short and J 0 bases short, with 15 bases between. The CDR3 spells CAWSPTLLFSGANVLTF. The CDR3 coding sequence is TGTGCCTGGAGCCCGACCTTACTGTTCTCTGGGGCCAACGTCCTGACTTTC. Full variable domain (remainder filled in from reference TRBV30 and TRBJ2-6): SQTIHQWPATLVQPVGSPLSLECTVEGTSNPNLYWYRQAAGRGLQLLFYSVGIGQISSEVPQNLSASRPQDRQFILSSKKLLLSDSGFYLCAWSPTLLFSGANVLTFGAGSRLTVL.

The chain is built from TRBV2 and TRBJ2-1, with TRBD2 identical over 13 bases. J was trimmed by 9 bases and V by 9 bases; bases with no gene match: 8. This CDR3 contains 14 residues. Germline-derived CDR1 and CDR2 are SNHLY and FYNNEI. CDR3 residues: CASVLAGGLSEQFF. The CDR3, as DNA: TGTGCCAGTGTACTAGCGGGGGGGCTAAGTGAGCAGTTCTTC.

The V gene is TRBV7-6, the J gene TRBJ2-5, with TRBD2 identical over 8 bases. Germline V CDR1 and CDR2: SGHVS, FNYEAQ. The V and J ends lost 5 bases and 0 bases, in that order; junction bases with no gene match: 11. This CDR3 is built from 17 residues. Here the CDR3 reads CASSHSQRGPNQETQYF. The CDR3 DNA reads as TGTGCCAGCAGCCACTCTCAGCGGGGGCCCAACCAAGAGACCCAGTACTTC.

This clonotype has just a few counts. The chain is built from TRBV29-1 and TRBJ2-5; D gene ambiguous. CDR3 size: 11 residues. The germline gives CDR1 SQVTM, CDR2 ANQGSEA. The V gene lost 4 bases and the J gene lost 4 bases, with 7 bases spanning the gap. The CDR3: CSVGLTETQYF. DNA of the CDR3: TGCAGCGTTGGTCTAACAGAGACCCAGTACTTC. The entire variable domain, with the rest obtained from reference TRBV29-1 and TRBJ2-5, is as follows: SAVISQKPSRDICQRGTSLTIQCQVDSQVTMMFWYRQQPGQSLTLIATANQGSEATYESGFVIDKFPISRPNLTFSTLTVSNMSPEDSSIYLCSVGLTETQYFGPGTRLLVL.

V and J are TRBV5-1 and TRBJ2-1; possibly TRBD2 for D (6 bases). Germline-derived CDR1 and CDR2 are SGHRS and YFSETQ. With 0 bases removed from V and 6 bases from J, the gap between germline ends came to 10 bases. CDR3 length equals 14 residues. CDR3: CASSLVLSGNEQFF. As DNA, the CDR3 is TGCGCCAGCAGCTTGGTTCTTAGCGGCAATGAGCAGTTCTTC.

This rearrangement joins TRBV29-1 to TRBJ1-2; 9 bases are a match to TRBD1. CDR3 length: 11 amino acids. CDR1 and CDR2 from the germline V gene are SQVTM and ANQGSEA. The trim removed 7 bases at V and 7 bases at J, leaving 4 bases unmatched. The chain's CDR3 is CSATGGGGYTF. Here the CDR3 DNA reads TGCAGCGCAACAGGGGGCGGTGGCTACACCTTC.

A few counts support this clonotype. V gene TRBV19 combines with J gene TRBJ2-1; no reliable D call. The CDR3 has 14 residues. The germline CDR1 and CDR2 sequences are LNHDA and SQIVND (reference sequence). Trimming pared 7 bases from V and 2 bases from J, leaving 12 bases between. CDR3 coding DNA: TGTGCCAGTACCTGGCGCCACCCCTACAATGAGCAGTTCTTC. As protein: CASTWRHPYNEQFF.

This chain joins TRBV10-3 and TRBJ1-2; D call uncertain. Germline-derived CDR1 and CDR2 are ENHRY and SYGVKD. The CDR3 runs 12 residues. Trimming took 3 bases from V and 4 from J, leaving 6 bases between them. Written as DNA, the CDR3 is TGTGCCATCAGTGAAGGCGCCTATGGCTACACCTTC. It yields the protein CAISEGAYGYTF.

V and J are TRBV12-3 or TRBV12-4 and TRBJ1-1; unclear D gene. CDR3 length: 12 residues. Trimming stripped 6 bases from V and 6 bases from J, with 11 bases between. The CDR3 is CASSRDSAEAFF. The CDR3 DNA follows: TGTGCCAGCAGCCGAGATAGCGCTGAAGCTTTCTTT.

The chain employs TRBV6-2 or TRBV6-3 and TRBJ1-1; no firm D call. This CDR3 region has 16 residues. From germline, CDR1 is MNHEY and CDR2 SVGEGT. The V gene lost 6 bases and the J gene lost 0 bases, with 17 bases spanning the gap. The CDR3 loop reads CASSNFPRRVNTEAFF. The CDR3 nucleotides are TGTGCCAGCAGCAATTTCCCGCGACGGGTGAACACTGAAGCTTTCTTT.

The table lists this clonotype with a few counts. V is TRBV20-1 and J is TRBJ1-6; D uncertain. CDR3 length: 12 residues. Germline V gives CDR1 DFQATT, CDR2 SNEGSKA (reference sequence). Trimming removed 0 bases from V and 7 bases from J, with 4 bases in between. The CDR3, as DNA: TGCAGTGCTAGAGACAGGAATTCACCCCTCCACTTT. It yields the protein CSARDRNSPLHF.

This clonotype appeared a few times. The rearrangement links TRBV5-4 to TRBJ2-3; the D is unclear. CDR1 and CDR2 (germline): SGHNT, YYREEE (reference sequence). The CDR3 loop spans 13 amino acids. V was pared by 7 bases and J by 4 bases, with 13 bases between. This chain's CDR3 is CASAPIGADTQYF. In nucleotides, the CDR3 is TGTGCCAGCGCACCAATTGGGGCAGATACGCAGTATTTT. The whole variable domain, filled in from reference TRBV5-4 and TRBJ2-3, reads ETGVTQSPTHLIKTRGQQVTLRCSSQSGHNTVSWYQQALGQGPQFIFQYYREEENGRGNFPPRFSGLQFPNYSSELNVNALELDDSALYLCASAPIGADTQYFGPGTRLTVL.

This clonotype was observed a few times. The J gene is TRBJ2-2, the V gene TRBV5-4; 11 bases align to TRBD1. The CDR3 length is 16 residues. The V gene end was trimmed by 4 bases and the J gene end by 4 bases; junction bases not matched to a gene: 6. Germline V gene sequence: CDR1 SGHNT, CDR2 YYREEE (reference sequence). The CDR3 sequence: CASSPRDRGGTGELFF. As DNA, the CDR3 is TGTGCCAGCAGCCCCCGGGACAGGGGGGGCACCGGGGAGCTGTTTTTT.

The chain joins TRBV10-2 to TRBJ2-7; no reliable D call. From germline, CDR1 is WSHSY and CDR2 SAAADI. This CDR3 spans 13 amino acids. Trimming cost V 6 bases and J 3 bases, with 12 bases left between them. This chain's CDR3 is CASSLDGRYEQYF. The CDR3 DNA is TGCGCCAGCAGCCTAGACGGCCGCTACGAGCAGTACTTC.

The chain combines TRBV9 with TRBJ1-2; 8 bases align to TRBD1. This CDR3 is built from 14 residues. The germline gives CDR1 SGDLS, CDR2 YYNGEE. With V trimmed by 2 bases and J by 4 bases, 4 bases remained unmatched. The CDR3 DNA is TGTGCCAGCAGCGTGGACAGGGAGTTCTATGGCTACACCTTC. It yields the protein CASSVDREFYGYTF.